This T cell receptor (beta chain) emerged from a study of blood T cell repertoires in COVID-19. The repertoire was sequenced with immunoSEQ multiplex PCR; TCRdb's copy has only in-frame clones and lacks some. The sample gives around 60,000 clones, 80% of which show up once; approximately 20% is in the top ten. The ends were cut back, 2 bases at V and 9 bases at J, with 14 bases in the middle. Germline V gene sequence: CDR1 MNHEY, CDR2 SVGEGT. The CDR3 consists of 13 residues. This rearrangement joins TRBV6-2 or TRBV6-3 to TRBJ2-7, with D tentatively TRBD2 (5 bases). The material sequenced was peripheral blood. This receptor was obtained from a young man with COVID-19, enrolled during active disease. The CDR3 sequence: CASSYEAGLWQYF. CDR3 in DNA: TGTGCCAGCAGTTACGAGGCGGGCCTCTGGCAGTACTTC.